The source of this TCR beta chain is a study of shared clonotypes between healthy human individuals. The protocol was immunoSEQ multiplex PCR, while the TCRdb copy is restricted to in-frame clones and leaves out a portion. This table holds 700,000 to 950,000 clones, roughly 96% found once. V lost 0 bases and J lost 2, with 6 bases in between. CDR3 length equals 13 residues. Per germline, CDR1 SGHRS and CDR2 YFSETQ. Broader study findings: Naive CD4 clonotypes were shared across a handful of donors at roughly 5.5%. Among the subsets, naive ones generally showed larger estimated richness than memory ones.

Naive-designated CD8 cells lacked CD45RO, were positively enriched for CCR7, and omitted terminally differentiated effector memory CD45RA+ cells. About this clone itself: The antigen is unknown.

Material: naive CD8+ T cells sorted from blood. V and J are TRBV5-1 and TRBJ2-7; D is undetermined. The sequence was collected from a young man in good health. CDR3: CASSLASTYEQYF. In DNA, the CDR3 is TGCGCCAGCAGCTTGGCCTCTACCTACGAGCAGTACTTC. Full variable domain (rest looked up from reference TRBV5-1 and TRBJ2-7): KAGVTQTPRYLIKTRGQQVTLSCSPISGHRSVSWYQQTPGQGLQFLFEYFSETQRNKGNFPGRFSGRQFSNSRSEMNVSTLELGDSALYLCASSLASTYEQYFGPGTRLTVT.